This TCR beta chain is drawn from a study of glioma-infiltrating T cells after dendritic cell vaccination. For this clone: Its antigen is not identified.

All glioblastoma patients lacked an isocitrate dehydrogenase mutation. PBMC were collected before vaccination, two weeks after the third vaccination, and at progression. TCRB CDR3 was amplified from 2 ug genomic DNA or less. Profiled with immunoSEQ multiplex PCR; TCRdb holds only in-frame clones, not every one. The sample lists over 90,000 clones, 70% to 90% occurring once. Overall study findings and caveats: Survival was not directly related to TCR clonality in these patients.

The TCR originated in a human donor with glioblastoma. The source was blood, collected before dendritic cell vaccination.

The CDR3 sequence is CASSMGTGGTGELFF. CDR3 nucleotide sequence: TGCGCCAGCAGCATGGGGACAGGGGGAACCGGGGAGCTGTTTTTT. The chain carries TRBV5-1 and TRBJ2-2; 11 nucleotides align to TRBD1. The germline CDR1 and CDR2 sequences are SGHRS and YFSETQ. Trimming at V came to 4 bases and at J to 5 bases, leaving 4 bases not matched to a gene. The CDR3 is made up of 15 amino acids.